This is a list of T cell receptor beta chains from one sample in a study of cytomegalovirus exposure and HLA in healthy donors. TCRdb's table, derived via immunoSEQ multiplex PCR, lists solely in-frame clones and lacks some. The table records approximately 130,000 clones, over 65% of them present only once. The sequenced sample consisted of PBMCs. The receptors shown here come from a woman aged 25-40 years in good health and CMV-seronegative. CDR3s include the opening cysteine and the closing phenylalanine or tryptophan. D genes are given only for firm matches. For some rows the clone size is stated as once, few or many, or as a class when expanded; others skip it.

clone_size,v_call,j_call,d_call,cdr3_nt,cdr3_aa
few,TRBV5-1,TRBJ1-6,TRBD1,TGCGCCAGCAGCTATGGGCTCTGGGGACAGTCCTATAATTCACCCCTCCACTTT,CASSYGLWGQSYNSPLHF
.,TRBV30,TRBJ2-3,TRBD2,TGTGCCTGGAGCGGGGGACTAGCGGGGGGACCGGGCACAGATACGCAGTATTTT,CAWSGGLAGGPGTDTQYF
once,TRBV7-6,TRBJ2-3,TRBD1,TGTGCCAGCAGCCCGGGACAGGGAAGTAGAGATACGCAGTATTTT,CASSPGQGSRDTQYF
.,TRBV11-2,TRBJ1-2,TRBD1,TGTGCCAGCAGCCCCCTTGGGGGACAGGGGGCGTGGGGCTACACCTTC,CASSPLGGQGAWGYTF
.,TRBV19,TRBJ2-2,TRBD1,TGTGCCAGTAGTCTACGACAGATGCAGGGGGCCGGGGAGCTGTTTTTT,CASSLRQMQGAGELFF
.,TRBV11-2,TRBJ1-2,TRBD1,TGTGCCAGCAAACTATCAGGGGGCGGAGGCTACACCTTC,CASKLSGGGGYTF
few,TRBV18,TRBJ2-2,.,TGTGCCAGCTCACCATATCTCAGGGAGGTCACCGGGGAGCTGTTTTTT,CASSPYLREVTGELFF
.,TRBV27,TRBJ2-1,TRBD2,TGTGCCAGCAGTTTATCGATATGGGGGGGGGTGTCCAATGAGCAGTTCTTC,CASSLSIWGGVSNEQFF
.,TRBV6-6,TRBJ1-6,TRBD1,TGTGCCAGCAGTTACACACGGGACAGTAATTCACCCCTCCACTTT,CASSYTRDSNSPLHF
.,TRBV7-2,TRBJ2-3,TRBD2,TGTGCCAGCAGCTTAGGACTAGCGACAGATACGCAGTATTTT,CASSLGLATDTQYF
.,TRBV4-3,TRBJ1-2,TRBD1,TGCGCCAGCAGCCAAGATTATCCGGACAGGGGGTATGGCTACACCTTC,CASSQDYPDRGYGYTF
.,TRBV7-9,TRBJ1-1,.,TGTGCCAGCAGCTTGGCCGTTGAAGCTTTCTTT,CASSLAVEAFF
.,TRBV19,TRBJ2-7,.,TGTGCCAGTAGTACCCGGGGAGAAGCCGAGCAGTACTTC,CASSTRGEAEQYF
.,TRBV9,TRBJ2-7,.,TGTGCCAGCAGCGCAGGGGGGTACGAGCAGTACTTC,CASSAGGYEQYF
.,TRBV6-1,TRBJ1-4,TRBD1,TGTGCCAGCAGTTCTAGACAGGGGGCGAATGAAAAACTGTTTTTT,CASSSRQGANEKLFF
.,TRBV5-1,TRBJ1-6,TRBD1,TGCGCCAGCAGCTTGGAAGGGGGACAGGGTTCGTCACCCCTCCACTTT,CASSLEGGQGSSPLHF
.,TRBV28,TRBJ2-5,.,TGTGCCAGCAGTTTATGGGCGGGTTACCAAGAGACCCAGTACTTC,CASSLWAGYQETQYF
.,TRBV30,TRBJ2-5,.,TGTGCCTGGACAGGGAAAGAGACCCAGTACTTC,CAWTGKETQYF
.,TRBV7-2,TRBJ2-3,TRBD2,TGTGCCAGCAGCTATCGGACTAGCGGGGGGGTATTGTCAGATACGCAGTATTTT,CASSYRTSGGVLSDTQYF
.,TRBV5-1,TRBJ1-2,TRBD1,TGCGCCAGCAGCATGACAGGGGGCTGGCCTTATGGCTACACCTTC,CASSMTGGWPYGYTF
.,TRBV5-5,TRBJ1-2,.,TGTGCCAGCAGCCAGGGGCAGGGCGCGGTCTATGGCTACACCTTC,CASSQGQGAVYGYTF
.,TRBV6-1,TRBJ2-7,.,TGTGCCAGCAGTGAGGCAGGAAGTTCCTACGAGCAGTACTTC,CASSEAGSSYEQYF
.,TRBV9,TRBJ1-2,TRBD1,TGTGCCAGCAGCGTGGACCCTCGGACAGGGAGCTATGGCTACACCTTC,CASSVDPRTGSYGYTF
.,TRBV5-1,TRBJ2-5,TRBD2,TGCGCCAGCAGCTTTCCGCTAGCGGGGGATAGGAAGACCCAGTACTTC,CASSFPLAGDRKTQYF
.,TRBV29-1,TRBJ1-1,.,TGCAGCGTTGACCTTCCAGACAGGCCGATGAACACTGAAGCTTTCTTT,CSVDLPDRPMNTEAFF
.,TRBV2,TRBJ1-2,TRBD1,TGTGCCATTCCGAGGACAGGCCAGCGCTATGGCTACACCTTC,CAIPRTGQRYGYTF
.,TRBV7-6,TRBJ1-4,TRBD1,TGTGCCAGCAGCTTGATAGCAGGGCGGGGACAGGGGTCTGAAAAACTGTTTTTT,CASSLIAGRGQGSEKLFF
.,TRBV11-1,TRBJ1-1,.,TGTGCCAGCAGCTTAGCCTTTACGGGGAACACTGAAGCTTTCTTT,CASSLAFTGNTEAFF
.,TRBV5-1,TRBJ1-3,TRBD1,TGCGCCAGCAGCCTGGGACAGGGGGCTGGAAACACCATATATTTT,CASSLGQGAGNTIYF
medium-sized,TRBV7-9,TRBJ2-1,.,TGTGCCAGCAGCTTAAGTGGGAGGCTCTACAATGAGCAGTTCTTC,CASSLSGRLYNEQFF
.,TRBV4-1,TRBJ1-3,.,TGCGCCAGCAGCCCCGGCGAGGTCGAGGGTACCATATATTTT,CASSPGEVEGTIYF
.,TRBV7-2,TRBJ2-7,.,TGTGCCAGCAGCTTATCCCTCGAGCAGTACTTC,CASSLSLEQYF
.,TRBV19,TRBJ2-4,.,TGTGCCAGTAGTAGGCACATACTAGGAGGAAACATTCAGTACTTC,CASSRHILGGNIQYF
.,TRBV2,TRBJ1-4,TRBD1,TGTGCCAGCAGCCCCCGTGGGACAGGGAATGAAAAACTGTTTTTT,CASSPRGTGNEKLFF
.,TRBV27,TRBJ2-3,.,TGTGCCAGCAGTCCACGGACAGATACGCAGTATTTT,CASSPRTDTQYF
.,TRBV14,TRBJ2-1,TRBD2,TGTGCCAGCAGCCAATTTAGATCTAGCGGTGCGGGTAATGAGCAGTTCTTC,CASSQFRSSGAGNEQFF
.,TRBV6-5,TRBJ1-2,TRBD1,TGTGCCAGCAGACCGGGACAGGGCTACTATGGCTACACCTTC,CASRPGQGYYGYTF
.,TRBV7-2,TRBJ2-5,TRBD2,TGTGCCAGCAGCTTAGAAGCGGGGGGCCCTGGGACCCAGTACTTC,CASSLEAGGPGTQYF
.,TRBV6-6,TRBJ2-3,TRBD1,TGTGCCAGCAGTGGACGACAGGGGGCCGCCACAGATACGCAGTATTTT,CASSGRQGAATDTQYF
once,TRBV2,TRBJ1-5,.,TGTGCCAGCAGTAAGCAGGGGCTTCCAGGGCAGCCCCAGCATTTT,CASSKQGLPGQPQHF
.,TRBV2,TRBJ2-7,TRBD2,TGTGCCAGCAGTGAGGGCGGGGGGTTCTACGAGCAGTACTTC,CASSEGGGFYEQYF
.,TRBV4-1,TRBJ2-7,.,TGCGCCAGCAGCCCCTTGGGCAGGGACTCCTACGAGCAGTACTTC,CASSPLGRDSYEQYF
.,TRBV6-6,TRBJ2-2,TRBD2,TGTGCCAGCAGTTACGTAGCGGGGGGGCCCGACGGGGAGCTGTTTTTT,CASSYVAGGPDGELFF
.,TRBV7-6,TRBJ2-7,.,TGTGCCAGCAGCTTAGACACAGGTCCCCTCTACGAGCAGTACTTC,CASSLDTGPLYEQYF
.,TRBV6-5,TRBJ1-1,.,TGTGCCAGCAGTTACTATCCAGGGCTAAGGAACACTGAAGCTTTCTTT,CASSYYPGLRNTEAFF
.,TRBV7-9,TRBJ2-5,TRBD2,TGTGCCAGCAGCTTAATTCGGGGGGTCCTAACCCAAGAGACCCAGTACTTC,CASSLIRGVLTQETQYF
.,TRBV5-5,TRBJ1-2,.,TGTGCCAGCAGCTTGAACAGGGAGAGCCATGGCTACACCTTC,CASSLNRESHGYTF
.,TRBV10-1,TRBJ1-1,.,TGCGCCAGCAGTGAGTGGAGACGGCCGTCTGAAGCTTTCTTT,CASSEWRRPSEAFF
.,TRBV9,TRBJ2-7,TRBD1,TGTGCCAGCAGCGTAGGAGGGGACAGGGTCCACGAGCAGTACTTC,CASSVGGDRVHEQYF
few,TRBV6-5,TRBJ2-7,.,TGTGCCAGCAGTTCTTCCGGTGAGCAGTACTTC,CASSSSGEQYF
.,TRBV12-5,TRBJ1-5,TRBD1,TGTGCTAGTGGTTTTCGTCTCGGACAGGGAGGTCAGCCCCAGCATTTT,CASGFRLGQGGQPQHF
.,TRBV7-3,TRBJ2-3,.,TGTGCCAGCAGCTTAATCGGGGGATGGACAGATACGCAGTATTTT,CASSLIGGWTDTQYF
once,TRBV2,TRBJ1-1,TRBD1,TGTGCCAGCACCGAGGGGGCCTTGAACACTGAAGCTTTCTTT,CASTEGALNTEAFF
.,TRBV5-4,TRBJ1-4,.,TGTGCCAGCAGCTACCCCGACAGACCTAATGAAAAACTGTTTTTT,CASSYPDRPNEKLFF